Listed below are T cell receptor beta chains from one sample, sequenced in a study of T cell responses to AZD1222 COVID-19 vaccine. Data came from immunoSEQ multiplex PCR; TCRdb stores just in-frame clones and leaves some out. The sample contains more than 120,000 clones, 88% of which appear only once. The sequenced sample was peripheral blood, obtained 28 days after the second dose of the MenACWY control vaccine. The receptors originated from an adult who received the MenACWY meningococcal vaccine as a control. The conserved cysteine and the conserved F or W are not part of the CDR3 here. Fields, in order: V gene, J gene, CDR3 length, CDR3 protein.

v_gene: TRBV5-1
j_gene: TRBJ1-2
len: 11
CDR3aa: ASSFTALDGYT

v_gene: TRBV11-3
j_gene: TRBJ2-7
len: 12
CDR3aa: ASSPRDNSYEQY

v_gene: TRBV7-9
j_gene: TRBJ2-3
len: 14
CDR3aa: ASSLLAGGPTDTQY

v_gene: TRBV6-5
j_gene: TRBJ1-5
len: 12
CDR3aa: ASNQRGGNQPQH

v_gene: TRBV7-9
j_gene: TRBJ1-2
len: 11
CDR3aa: ASSLAPNYGYT

v_gene: TRBV6-5
j_gene: TRBJ1-4
len: 14
CDR3aa: ASSYSNSPTNEKLF

v_gene: TRBV11-3
j_gene: TRBJ1-2
len: 12
CDR3aa: ASSINQLDYGYT

v_gene: TRBV27
j_gene: TRBJ2-1
len: 13
CDR3aa: ASRLGTGSGNEQF

v_gene: TRBV3-1/TRBV3-2
j_gene: TRBJ1-6
len: 14
CDR3aa: ASSQSLSSYNSPLH

v_gene: TRBV19
j_gene: TRBJ1-1
len: 11
CDR3aa: ASRRQTNTEAF

v_gene: TRBV19
j_gene: TRBJ1-1
len: 13
CDR3aa: ASSSQGGLNTEAF

v_gene: TRBV3-1/TRBV3-2
j_gene: TRBJ2-2
len: 15
CDR3aa: ASSRKTSGKNTGELF

v_gene: TRBV5-5
j_gene: TRBJ2-7
len: 11
CDR3aa: ASSLTGSNEQY

v_gene: TRBV19
j_gene: TRBJ1-2
len: 11
CDR3aa: ASSPGTVYGYT

v_gene: TRBV19
j_gene: TRBJ2-1
len: 13
CDR3aa: ASSLVAGRSDEQF

v_gene: TRBV9
j_gene: TRBJ2-5
len: 13
CDR3aa: ASSVALTGEETQY

v_gene: TRBV5-1
j_gene: TRBJ1-2
len: 12
CDR3aa: ASSVGDRFFGYT

v_gene: TRBV21-1
j_gene: TRBJ2-4
len: 15
CDR3aa: ASSKARTPKSKNIQY

v_gene: TRBV11-2
j_gene: TRBJ2-3
len: 14
CDR3aa: ASSPAGGPSADTQY

v_gene: TRBV15
j_gene: TRBJ2-1
len: 12
CDR3aa: ATSRGLAGDEQF

v_gene: TRBV6-5
j_gene: TRBJ2-3
len: 13
CDR3aa: ASSYSLRSTDTQY

v_gene: TRBV6-4
j_gene: TRBJ1-6
len: 13
CDR3aa: ASIGGLTYNSPLH

v_gene: TRBV3-1/TRBV3-2
j_gene: TRBJ2-7
len: 14
CDR3aa: ASSRTTSGPPYEQY

v_gene: TRBV28
j_gene: TRBJ1-5
len: 13
CDR3aa: ASSFATLKNQPQH

v_gene: TRBV24-1
j_gene: TRBJ1-1
len: 13
CDR3aa: ATSDSRRGHTEAF

v_gene: TRBV11-3
j_gene: TRBJ2-5
len: 13
CDR3aa: ASSLDLRGEETQY

v_gene: TRBV4-3
j_gene: TRBJ1-4
len: 13
CDR3aa: ASSQDWTVYEKLF

v_gene: TRBV5-1
j_gene: TRBJ2-1
len: 12
CDR3aa: ASSSQGQRNEQF

v_gene: TRBV27
j_gene: TRBJ2-6
len: 14
CDR3aa: ASSLIGHSGANVLT

v_gene: TRBV5-4
j_gene: TRBJ1-2
len: 13
CDR3aa: ASSSPGQGVYGYT

v_gene: TRBV6-2/TRBV6-3
j_gene: TRBJ2-2
len: 13
CDR3aa: ASSYRTGDSGELF

v_gene: TRBV30
j_gene: TRBJ1-6
len: 12
CDR3aa: AHGEGSRNSPLH

v_gene: TRBV11-3
j_gene: TRBJ2-3
len: 13
CDR3aa: ASSLGTGGTDTQY

v_gene: TRBV2
j_gene: TRBJ1-5
len: 12
CDR3aa: ASSEAAVYQPQH

v_gene: TRBV19
j_gene: TRBJ1-6
len: 11
CDR3aa: ASSITGQSPLH

v_gene: TRBV21-1
j_gene: TRBJ2-3
len: 13
CDR3aa: ASSKVDLMADTQY

v_gene: TRBV4-3
j_gene: TRBJ1-4
len: 14
CDR3aa: ASSQSRQDLNEKLF

v_gene: TRBV6-2/TRBV6-3
j_gene: TRBJ1-2
len: 11
CDR3aa: ASSSPGWSGYT

v_gene: TRBV5-1
j_gene: TRBJ2-3
len: 13
CDR3aa: ASTLKLGGPNTQY

v_gene: TRBV2
j_gene: TRBJ1-5
len: 9
CDR3aa: ASSLNQPQH

v_gene: TRBV27
j_gene: TRBJ1-1
len: 11
CDR3aa: ASTDFRGTEAF